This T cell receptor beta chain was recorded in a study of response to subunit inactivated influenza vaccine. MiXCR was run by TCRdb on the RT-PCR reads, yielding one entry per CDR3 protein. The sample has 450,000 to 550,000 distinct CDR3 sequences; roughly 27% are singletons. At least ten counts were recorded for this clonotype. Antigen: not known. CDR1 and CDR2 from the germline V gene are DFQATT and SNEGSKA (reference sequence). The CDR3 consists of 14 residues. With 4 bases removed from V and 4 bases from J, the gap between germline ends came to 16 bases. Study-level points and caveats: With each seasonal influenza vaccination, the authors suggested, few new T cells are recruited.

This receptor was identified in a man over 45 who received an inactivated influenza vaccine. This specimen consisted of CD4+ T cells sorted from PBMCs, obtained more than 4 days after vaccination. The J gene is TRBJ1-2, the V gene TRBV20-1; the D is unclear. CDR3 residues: CSAIRWEQGYGYTF. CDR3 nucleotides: TGCAGTGCTATTAGGTGGGAGCAAGGCTATGGCTACACCTTC.